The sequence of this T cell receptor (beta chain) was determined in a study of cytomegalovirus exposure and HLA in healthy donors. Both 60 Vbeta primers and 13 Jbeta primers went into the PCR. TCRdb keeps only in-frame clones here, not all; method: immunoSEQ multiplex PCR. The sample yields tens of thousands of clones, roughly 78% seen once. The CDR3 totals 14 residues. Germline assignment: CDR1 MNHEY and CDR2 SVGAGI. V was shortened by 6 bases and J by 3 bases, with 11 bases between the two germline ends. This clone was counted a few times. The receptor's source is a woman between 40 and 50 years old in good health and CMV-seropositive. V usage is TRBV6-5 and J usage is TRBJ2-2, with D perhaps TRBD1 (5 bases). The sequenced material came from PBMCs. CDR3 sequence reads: CASSSGSYTGELFF. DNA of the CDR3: TGTGCCAGCAGCTCAGGGTCGTACACCGGGGAGCTGTTTTTT.